These 8 T cell receptor beta chains came from one sample sequenced in a study of blood T cell repertoires in COVID-19. The data were produced by immunoSEQ multiplex PCR, yet TCRdb's version contains in-frame clones alone and is incomplete. The data show roughly 150,000 clones, approximately 81% seen once. The sequenced material came from PBMCs or T cells enriched from blood (not recorded which). These TCRs come from a woman aged 45-65 years who had recovered from COVID-19.

This chain uses TRBV5-1 with TRBJ2-3, with 14 bases identical to TRBD2. CDR3 length: 17 amino acids. CDR1 is SGHRS, CDR2 YFSETQ, per germline. The trim removed 4 bases at V and 3 bases at J, leaving 7 bases unmatched. CDR3 in DNA: TGCGCCAGCAGCCCCTTGACTAGCGGGAGGGCTACAGATACGCAGTATTTT. Its protein product is CASSPLTSGRATDTQYF.

The chain employs TRBV19 and TRBJ1-4; D is unclear. CDR3 length: 15 residues. The V end lost 8 bases, the J end lost 5 bases, and 18 bases lay between the germline ends. CDR1 LNHDA and CDR2 SQIVND come from the germline V gene (reference sequence). The CDR3 loop is CASQKGGVGNEKLFF. The CDR3 DNA is TGTGCCAGTCAAAAAGGCGGGGTTGGCAATGAAAAACTGTTTTTT.

The J gene is TRBJ2-2, the V gene TRBV7-6; no clear D. This CDR3 comprises 13 residues. V was cut by 1 base and J by 7 bases, with 7 bases left in between. Germline V gives CDR1 SGHVS, CDR2 FNYEAQ. Written as DNA, the CDR3 is TGTGCCAGCAGCTTAGATCAGGACGGGGAGCTGTTTTTT. It codes for CASSLDQDGELFF.

This clone was counted only a few times. The junction shows a germline mismatch at one end, possibly a read error. The chain uses TRBV5-1 and TRBJ2-2, with D possibly being TRBD2 (5 bases). Germline lookup yields CDR1 SGHRS and CDR2 YFSETQ. The CDR3 runs to 16 residues. CDR3 DNA sequence: TGCGCCAGCAACTTGCGGCCGGGATCTAACACCGGGGAGCTGTTTTTT. This codes for CASNLRPGSNTGELFF.

The genes are TRBV27 and TRBJ1-5; TRBD1 might be the D (5 bases). Germline V CDR1 and CDR2: MNHEY, SMNVEV (reference sequence). This CDR3 comprises 15 residues. V dropped 5 bases and J dropped 6 bases, with 17 bases sitting between them. DNA for the CDR3: TGTGCCAGCAGTCCCTGGTCGGGGGAAGGTCAGCCCCAGCATTTT. It encodes CASSPWSGEGQPQHF.

The CDR3 sequence is CASSADRGTQYF. CDR3 DNA: TGTGCCAGCAGCGCAGACAGGGGAACGCAGTATTTT. This sequence joins TRBV7-3 and TRBJ2-3, with 8 bases lining up with TRBD1. Trimming at V came to 5 bases and at J to 9 bases, leaving 4 bases not matched to a gene. Germline V gives CDR1 SGHTA, CDR2 FQGTGA. CDR3 length: 12 amino acids.

The chain has TRBV28 and TRBJ1-2; maybe TRBD1 (6 bases). Trimming removed 10 bases at V and 8 bases at J, with 20 bases between. CDR1 is MDHEN and CDR2 is SYDVKM in the germline V gene. The CDR3 has 13 amino acids. The DNA for the CDR3 is TGTGCCACAACTAACGACAGGTCGGAGGGCTACACCTTC. This translates into CATTNDRSEGYTF.

This sequence joins TRBV7-3 and TRBJ2-5, with 14 nucleotides matching TRBD2. Germline loops: CDR1 SGHTA, CDR2 FQGTGA. The CDR3 consists of 18 residues. J lost 5 bases, V lost 5 bases, and 13 bases had no gene match. The CDR3 region is CASSPLGTSGSKAETQYF. The CDR3 bases are TGTGCCAGCAGCCCTCTCGGGACTAGCGGGAGTAAGGCGGAGACCCAGTACTTC.